This TCR beta chain was recovered during a study of T cell responses to AZD1222 COVID-19 vaccine. Regarding the study as a whole: Spike-specific TCR depth and breadth grew after two AZD1222 doses.

As for this clone: Antigen unknown.

Unmatched junction bases numbered 9, after V lost 0 bases and J lost 2 bases. Germline lookup yields CDR1 LNHDA and CDR2 SQIVND (reference sequence). The CDR3 runs to 18 residues. TCRdb keeps only in-frame clones here, not all; method: immunoSEQ multiplex PCR. The sample carries some 96,000 clones, approximately 88% recorded once. Sequencing was performed on peripheral blood, taken 28 days after the second AZD1222 dose. V gene TRBV19 combines with J gene TRBJ2-3, with 9 positions matching TRBD1. This sequence was found in an adult who received the AZD1222 COVID-19 vaccine. CDR3 nucleotide sequence: TGTGCCAGTAGTATAGATGGGACAGGGCTGGGTTCCACAGATACGCAGTATTTT. It yields the protein CASSIDGTGLGSTDTQYF. Together with reference TRBV19 and TRBJ2-3, the CDR3 gives the full variable domain: DGGITQSPKYLFRKEGQNVTLSCEQNLNHDAMYWYRQDPGQGLRLIYYSQIVNDFQKGDIAEGYSVSREKKESFPLTVTSAQKNPTAFYLCASSIDGTGLGSTDTQYFGPGTRLTVL.